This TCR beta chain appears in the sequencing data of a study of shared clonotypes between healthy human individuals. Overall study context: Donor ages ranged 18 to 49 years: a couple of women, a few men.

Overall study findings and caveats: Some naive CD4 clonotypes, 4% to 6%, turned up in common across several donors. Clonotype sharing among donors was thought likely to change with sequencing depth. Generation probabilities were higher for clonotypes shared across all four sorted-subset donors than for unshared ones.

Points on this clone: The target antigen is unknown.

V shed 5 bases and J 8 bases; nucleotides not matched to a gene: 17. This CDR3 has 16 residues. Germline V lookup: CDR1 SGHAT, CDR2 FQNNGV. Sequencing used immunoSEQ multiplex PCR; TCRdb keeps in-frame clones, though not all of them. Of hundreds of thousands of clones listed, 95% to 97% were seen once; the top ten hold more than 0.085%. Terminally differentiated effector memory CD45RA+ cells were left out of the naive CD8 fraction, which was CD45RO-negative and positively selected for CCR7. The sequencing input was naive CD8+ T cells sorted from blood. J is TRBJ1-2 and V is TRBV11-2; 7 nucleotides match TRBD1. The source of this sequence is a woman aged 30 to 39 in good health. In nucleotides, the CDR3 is TGTGCCAGCAGCGAGACAGGGTCCCTCACACTAGGAGGCTACACCTTC. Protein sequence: CASSETGSLTLGGYTF.